These 21 T cell receptor beta chains share one sample of origin, sequenced in a study of blood T cell repertoires in COVID-19. The repertoire was sequenced with immunoSEQ multiplex PCR; TCRdb's copy has only in-frame clones and lacks some. Of about 240,000 clones in the sample, around nine tenths were seen once. Sequenced: peripheral blood. The receptors stem from a woman aged 65 to 85 with active or convalescent COVID-19.

The chain uses TRBV5-1 and TRBJ1-4; D not certain. The length of the CDR3 is 14 residues. Trimming pared 2 bases from V and 0 bases from J, leaving 5 bases between. Germline lookup yields CDR1 SGHRS and CDR2 YFSETQ. The CDR3 DNA reads as TGCGCCAGCAGCTTATCAACAACTAATGAAAAACTGTTTTTT. Its translation is CASSLSTTNEKLFF.

Note on this clone: The junction does not match germline at one end; this may be a read error. This chain links TRBV29-1 with TRBJ1-1; unclear D gene. CDR3 length equals 13 residues. CDR1 is SQVTM and CDR2 is ANQGSEA in the germline V gene. The CDR3 protein is CSVVGKLNTKAFF. CDR3 nucleotides: TGCAGCGTTGTCGGGAAATTGAACACTAAAGCTTTCTTT.

V usage is TRBV7-2 and J usage is TRBJ2-2, with 12 bases identical to TRBD1. V lost 2 bases, J lost 2 bases, and 3 bases stayed unmatched. Germline CDR1 reads SGHTA; CDR2 reads FQGNSA. The CDR3 is 17 amino acids. The DNA of the CDR3 is TGTGCCAGCAGCTTAACCGGGACAGGGGGCAACACCGGGGAGCTGTTTTTT. It encodes CASSLTGTGGNTGELFF.

The chain uses TRBV6-5 and TRBJ1-6; the match to TRBD1 covers 9 bases. CDR1 and CDR2 from the germline V gene are MNHEY and SVGAGI. J was trimmed by 7 bases and V by 4 bases; bases with no gene match: 2. There are 14 residues in the CDR3. The CDR3 reads CASSLGTGNSPLHF. CDR3 DNA: TGTGCCAGCAGTTTAGGGACAGGGAATTCACCCCTCCACTTT.

The chain couples TRBV5-4 to TRBJ1-4; D is unresolved. From germline, CDR1 is SGHNT and CDR2 YYREEE (reference sequence). V lost 0 bases to trimming and J lost 10 bases, with 16 bases between them. This CDR3 is 15 amino acids long. For the CDR3, the DNA is TGTGCCAGCAGCTTGGAGGCCGGGAGGGTAGGAAAACTGTTTTTT. As protein: CASSLEAGRVGKLFF.

The table lists this clone with a few counts. This chain connects TRBV5-1 to TRBJ2-7; 7 bases match TRBD2. CDR1 and CDR2 from the germline V gene are SGHRS and YFSETQ. V dropped 4 bases and J dropped 0; count of bases not matched to a gene: 13. CDR3 size: 17 residues. CDR3 DNA: TGCGCCAGCAGCATATCTTCCACCGGGGGGTACTCCTACGAGCAGTACTTC. Translation gives CASSISSTGGYSYEQYF.

This sequence joins TRBV15 and TRBJ2-2; D is perhaps TRBD2 (6 bases). CDR1 is LNHNV and CDR2 is YYDKDF in the germline V gene (reference sequence). V was pared by 0 bases and J by 2 bases, with 13 bases between. The CDR3 is made up of 17 amino acids. CDR3 bases: TGTGCCACCAGCAGAGAGGGGCGGGGAGTCAACACCGGGGAGCTGTTTTTT. It codes for CATSREGRGVNTGELFF.

Details on this clone: At the DNA level, this CDR3 is encoded by other sequences in the same sample as well. The gene calls are TRBV5-5 and TRBJ1-4; D is possibly TRBD1 (5 bases). Trimming stripped 0 bases from V and 2 bases from J, with 8 bases between. Germline CDR1 reads SGHKS; CDR2 reads YYEKEE (reference sequence). There are 15 residues in the CDR3. The DNA for the CDR3 is TGTGCCAGCAGCTTGGCCGCAGGGACTAATGAAAAACTGTTTTTT. This codes for CASSLAAGTNEKLFF.

The chain joins TRBV29-1 to TRBJ2-3; no clear D gene. The CDR3 runs to 13 residues. V shed 6 bases and J shed 2 bases, with 12 bases lying between them. Germline values: CDR1 SQVTM, CDR2 ANQGSEA. CDR3 amino acids: CSVKQSFTDTQYF. CDR3 in DNA: TGCAGCGTGAAACAGAGCTTCACAGATACGCAGTATTTT.

The J gene is TRBJ2-7, the V gene TRBV6-5, with 10 bases matching TRBD1. V was pared by 5 bases and J by 3 bases, with 4 bases of the junction left unmatched. In germline, CDR1 is MNHEY, CDR2 SVGAGI. This CDR3 spans 14 amino acids. In nucleotides, the CDR3 is TGTGCCAGCAGTAGGACAGGGGGACACTACGAGCAGTACTTC. Translated, it gives CASSRTGGHYEQYF.

This chain uses TRBV10-3 with TRBJ2-6, with D uncertain. This CDR3 has 16 residues. From germline, CDR1 is ENHRY and CDR2 SYGVKD. V lost 8 bases to trimming and J lost 0 bases, with 14 bases between them. The CDR3 protein is CAIPGLAVSGANVLTF. CDR3 in DNA: TGTGCCATCCCGGGTCTCGCAGTCTCTGGGGCCAACGTCCTGACTTTC.

The chain has TRBV6-5 and TRBJ1-6; the match to TRBD1 covers 10 bases. Germline values: CDR1 MNHEY, CDR2 SVGAGI. This CDR3 comprises 15 residues. The trim removed 7 bases at V and 9 bases at J, leaving 9 bases unmatched. The CDR3 spells CASTRGGQGLSPLHF. The CDR3 DNA follows: TGTGCCAGCACACGCGGGGGACAGGGGCTTTCACCCCTCCACTTT.

This clone has only a few counts. Here the CDR3 reads CASSPRGGAAEQYF. CDR3 in DNA: TGTGCCAGCAGCCCCCGGGGGGGCGCGGCCGAGCAGTACTTC. The chain carries TRBV7-9 and TRBJ2-7; the match to TRBD2 covers 8 bases. CDR1 is SEHNR, CDR2 FQNEAQ, per germline (reference sequence). V lost 5 bases to trimming and J lost 6 bases; unmatched junction nucleotides: 9. The CDR3 length is 14 residues.

V is TRBV19 and J is TRBJ2-2, with D possibly being TRBD1 (6 bases). CDR3 length: 17 amino acids. Trimming left V 7 bases short and J 2 bases short, with 20 bases between. CDR1 is LNHDA, CDR2 SQIVND, per germline (reference sequence). Here the CDR3 reads CASKQGLASPNTGELFF. The CDR3 nucleotides read TGTGCCAGTAAACAGGGTTTGGCAAGCCCAAACACCGGGGAGCTGTTTTTT.

This sequence joins TRBV6-5 and TRBJ1-2; D perhaps matches TRBD1 (6 bases). Germline loops: CDR1 MNHEY, CDR2 SVGAGI. Deletions cut 6 bases from V and 0 bases from J, with 11 bases between. The CDR3 has 14 amino acids. For the CDR3, the DNA is TGTGCCAGCAGGGGGGCACTCACTAACTATGGCTACACCTTC. Translation: CASRGALTNYGYTF.

The rearrangement uses TRBV7-6 and TRBJ1-4; 7 nucleotides match TRBD1. The CDR3 consists of 15 residues. CDR1 SGHVS and CDR2 FNYEAQ come from the germline V gene. V dropped 4 bases and J dropped 7; count of bases not matched to a gene: 9. This CDR3 reads CASSSEGASIEKLFF. Written as DNA, the CDR3 is TGTGCCAGCAGCTCCGAGGGGGCGTCTATTGAAAAACTGTTTTTT.

The CDR3 bases are TGCGCCAGCAGCTTGGCGGGGGGGTACGATGAGCAGTTCTTC. Residues: CASSLAGGYDEQFF. This chain connects TRBV5-1 to TRBJ2-1, with 8 bases matching TRBD2. V lost 0 bases to trimming and J lost 8 bases; unmatched junction nucleotides: 4. This CDR3 has 14 residues. Germline CDR1 is SGHRS and CDR2 is YFSETQ.

The chain links TRBV3-1 (or the pseudogene TRBV3-2) to TRBJ2-1; maybe TRBD2 (5 bases). V gave up 2 bases and J gave up 7 bases, with 9 bases separating them. The CDR3 totals 13 residues. CDR1 LGHDT and CDR2 YNNKEL come from the germline V gene (reference sequence). In nucleotides, the CDR3 is TGTGCCAGCAGCCAATATAGCGAAAATGAGCAGTTCTTC. Translating it yields CASSQYSENEQFF.

The chain links TRBV5-4 to TRBJ1-1; 7 bases are a match to TRBD1. The CDR3 is made up of 14 amino acids. The germline gives CDR1 SGHNT, CDR2 YYREEE (reference sequence). The V and J ends lost 4 bases and 5 bases, in that order; junction bases with no gene match: 8. CDR3 residues: CASSTPPGQTEAFF. CDR3 in DNA: TGTGCCAGCAGCACGCCCCCGGGACAGACTGAAGCTTTCTTT. Filled out from reference TRBV5-4 and TRBJ1-1, the complete variable domain reads ETGVTQSPTHLIKTRGQQVTLRCSSQSGHNTVSWYQQALGQGPQFIFQYYREEENGRGNFPPRFSGLQFPNYSSELNVNALELDDSALYLCASSTPPGQTEAFFGQGTRLTVV.

The chain couples TRBV5-6 to TRBJ1-6; 11 positions agree with TRBD1. Germline trimming cut 2 bases from V and 11 bases from J; bases unmatched to any gene: 6. Germline assignment: CDR1 SGHDT and CDR2 YYEEEE. This CDR3 is 15 amino acids long. CDR3 residues: CASSFRDRGGAPLHF. CDR3 DNA sequence: TGTGCCAGCAGCTTCCGGGACAGGGGGGGTGCACCCCTCCACTTT.

This clone occurred a few times. The genes are TRBV19 and TRBJ1-1; a weak D match, TRBD1 (5 bases). The germline gives CDR1 LNHDA, CDR2 SQIVND (reference sequence). The CDR3 is made up of 16 amino acids. Trimming cost V 7 bases and J 0 bases, with 18 bases left between them. The CDR3 reads CASTLPQGAVNTEAFF. The CDR3 DNA reads as TGTGCCAGTACCCTACCACAAGGGGCGGTGAACACTGAAGCTTTCTTT.